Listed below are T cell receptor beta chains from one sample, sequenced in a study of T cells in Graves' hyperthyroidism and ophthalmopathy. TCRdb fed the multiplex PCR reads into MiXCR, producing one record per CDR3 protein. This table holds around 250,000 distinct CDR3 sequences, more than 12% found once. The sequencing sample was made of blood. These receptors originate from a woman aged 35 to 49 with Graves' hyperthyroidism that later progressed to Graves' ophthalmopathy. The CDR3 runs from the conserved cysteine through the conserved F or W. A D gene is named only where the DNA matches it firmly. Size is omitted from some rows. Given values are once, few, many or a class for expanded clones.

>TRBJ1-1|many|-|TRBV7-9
CASSLPGTGRPEAFF
TGTGCCAGCAGCTTACCCGGCACAGGGCGTCCTGAAGCTTTCTTT
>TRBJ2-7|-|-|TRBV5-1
CASSWDRTDSYEQYF
TGCGCCAGCAGCTGGGACCGGACAGATTCCTACGAGCAGTACTTC
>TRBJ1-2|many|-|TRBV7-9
CASSLESGAGYTF
TGTGCCAGCAGCTTAGAGTCCGGGGCCGGCTACACCTTC
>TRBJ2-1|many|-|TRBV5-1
CASTGRASSYNEQFF
TGCGCCAGCACCGGGCGGGCCAGCTCCTACAATGAGCAGTTCTTC
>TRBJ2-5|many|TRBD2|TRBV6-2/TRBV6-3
CASRSSGVQETQYF
TGTGCCAGCAGATCAAGCGGGGTCCAAGAGACCCAGTACTTC
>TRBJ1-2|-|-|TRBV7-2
CASSLPDLYYGYTF
TGTGCCAGCAGCTTACCCGACCTCTACTATGGCTACACCTTC
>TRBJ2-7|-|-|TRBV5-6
CASSLQTYEQYF
TGTGCCAGCAGCTTACAGACCTACGAGCAGTACTTC
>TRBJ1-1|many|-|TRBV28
CASTKAAGNTEAFF
TGTGCCAGCACCAAAGCGGCAGGGAACACTGAAGCTTTCTTT
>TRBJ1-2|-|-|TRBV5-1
CASSLGGRGANGYTF
TGCGCCAGCAGCTTGGGGGGGAGGGGCGCCAATGGCTACACCTTC
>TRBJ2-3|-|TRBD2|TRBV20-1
CSARRLAGAARGTDTQYF
TGCAGTGCTAGACGACTAGCGGGAGCCGCCCGGGGCACAGATACGCAGTATTTT
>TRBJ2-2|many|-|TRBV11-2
CASSLGESNTGELFF
TGTGCCAGCAGCTTAGGAGAAAGCAACACCGGGGAGCTGTTTTTT
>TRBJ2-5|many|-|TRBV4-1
CASSQELIDRSYQETQYF
TGCGCCAGCAGCCAAGAGCTAATCGACAGGAGTTACCAAGAGACCCAGTACTTC
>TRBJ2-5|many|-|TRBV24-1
CATSDLERETQYF
TGTGCCACCAGTGATTTGGAGCGGGAGACCCAGTACTTC
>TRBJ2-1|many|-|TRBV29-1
CSVDRETYNEQFF
TGCAGCGTTGACAGAGAAACCTACAATGAGCAGTTCTTC
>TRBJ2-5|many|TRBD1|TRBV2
CASRRQGLGLGVETQYF
TGTGCCAGCAGACGACAGGGCCTAGGGCTAGGGGTGGAGACCCAGTACTTC
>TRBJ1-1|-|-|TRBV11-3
CASTTVEGAFF
TGTGCCAGCACCACAGTGGAGGGGGCTTTCTTT
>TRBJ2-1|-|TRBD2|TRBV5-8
CASSTGTTSYNEQFF
TGTGCCAGCAGCACCGGGACTACATCCTACAATGAGCAGTTCTTC
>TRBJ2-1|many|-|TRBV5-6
CASTLGSDEQFF
TGTGCCAGCACCCTAGGCTCGGATGAGCAGTTCTTC
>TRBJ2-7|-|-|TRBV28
CASGTGSDYEQYF
TGTGCCAGCGGTACAGGGTCCGACTACGAGCAGTACTTC
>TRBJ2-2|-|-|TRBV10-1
CASSESGDFYTGELFF
TGCGCCAGCAGTGAGTCTGGGGACTTTTACACCGGGGAGCTGTTTTTT
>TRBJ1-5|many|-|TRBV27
CASSFGGRPLNQPQHF
TGTGCCAGCAGTTTCGGAGGGCGACCTCTCAATCAGCCCCAGCATTTT
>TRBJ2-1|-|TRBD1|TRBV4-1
CASSLSAGQVYNEQFF
TGCGCCAGCAGCCTCTCCGCGGGACAGGTTTACAATGAGCAGTTCTTC
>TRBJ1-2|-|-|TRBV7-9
CASSFSEINYGYTF
TGTGCCAGCAGCTTTTCGGAAATTAACTATGGCTACACCTTC
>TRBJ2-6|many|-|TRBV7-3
CASSPRGGSGANVLTF
TGTGCCAGCAGCCCCCGAGGAGGGTCCGGGGCCAACGTCCTGACTTTC
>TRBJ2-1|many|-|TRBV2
CASHFQLNNEQFF
TGTGCCAGCCACTTCCAACTCAACAATGAGCAGTTCTTC
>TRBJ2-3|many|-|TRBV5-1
CASSSSFSTDTQYF
TGCGCCAGCAGCTCCTCGTTTAGCACAGATACGCAGTATTTT
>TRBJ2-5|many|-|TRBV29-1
CSVPLAFETQYF
TGCAGCGTTCCCCTAGCATTTGAGACCCAGTACTTC
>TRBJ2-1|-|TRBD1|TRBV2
CASSPRQGNEQFF
TGTGCCAGCAGTCCCCGACAGGGCAATGAGCAGTTCTTC
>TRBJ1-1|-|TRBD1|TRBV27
CASSVRQTGKGVEAFF
TGTGCCAGCAGTGTCCGACAGACAGGGAAGGGGGTTGAAGCTTTCTTT
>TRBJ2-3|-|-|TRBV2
CASKRRTGADTQYF
TGTGCCAGCAAACGTCGTACAGGAGCAGATACGCAGTATTTT
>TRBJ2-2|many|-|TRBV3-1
CASRPFANTGELFF
TGTGCCTCCCGACCGTTCGCGAACACCGGGGAGCTGTTTTTT
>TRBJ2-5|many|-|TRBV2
CASSLGVTYQETQYF
TGTGCCAGCAGTCTCGGGGTCACGTACCAAGAGACCCAGTACTTC
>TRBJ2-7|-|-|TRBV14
CASSQDLGAYEQYF
TGTGCCAGCAGCCAAGACCTAGGGGCCTACGAGCAGTACTTC
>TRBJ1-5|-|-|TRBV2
CASSMVGPPQHF
TGTGCCAGCAGCATGGTCGGACCACCCCAGCATTTT
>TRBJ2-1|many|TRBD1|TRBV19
CASSIRKTGGDNEQFF
TGTGCCAGTAGTATAAGGAAGACAGGGGGGGACAATGAGCAGTTCTTC
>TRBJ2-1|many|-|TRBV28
CATSILSGYNEQFF
TGTGCCACCAGCATCCTTAGCGGCTACAATGAGCAGTTCTTC
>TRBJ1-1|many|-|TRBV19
CASSIAGYTEAFF
TGTGCCAGTAGTATAGCCGGGTACACTGAAGCTTTCTTT
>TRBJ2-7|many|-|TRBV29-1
CSVSQLNSYEQYF
TGCAGCGTTTCTCAACTCAACTCCTACGAGCAGTACTTC
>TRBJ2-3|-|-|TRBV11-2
CASSRTTDRQYF
TGTGCCAGCTCTAGGACTACAGACAGGCAGTATTTT
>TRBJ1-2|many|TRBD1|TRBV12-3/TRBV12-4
CASSPGQGGTGYTF
TGTGCCAGCAGTCCCGGACAGGGGGGGACTGGCTACACCTTC
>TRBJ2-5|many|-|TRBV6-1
CASSYLGGETQYF
TGTGCCAGCAGTTATCTAGGTGGAGAGACCCAGTACTTC
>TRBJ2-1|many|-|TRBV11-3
CASSSLLDNEQFF
TGTGCCAGCAGCTCGCTTCTAGACAATGAGCAGTTCTTC
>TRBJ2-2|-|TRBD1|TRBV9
CASSGRRQGGFARELFF
TGTGCCAGCAGCGGAAGACGACAGGGCGGTTTCGCCAGGGAGCTGTTTTTT
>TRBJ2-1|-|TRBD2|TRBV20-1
CSATSSGRVTYNEQFF
TGCAGTGCTACCTCTAGCGGGAGGGTGACCTACAATGAGCAGTTCTTC
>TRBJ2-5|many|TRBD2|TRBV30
CAWSAGGSTETQYF
TGTGCCTGGAGTGCAGGCGGGAGCACGGAGACCCAGTACTTC
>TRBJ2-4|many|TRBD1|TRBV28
CATIPTGAQNIQYF
TGTGCCACAATACCCACAGGGGCCCAAAACATTCAGTACTTC
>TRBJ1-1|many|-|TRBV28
CARTWIGEEAFF
TGTGCCAGGACATGGATTGGAGAAGAAGCTTTCTTT
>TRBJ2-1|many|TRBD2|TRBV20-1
CSASDGTSGTNSYNEQFF
TGCAGTGCTAGCGACGGGACTAGCGGAACTAACTCCTACAATGAGCAGTTCTTC
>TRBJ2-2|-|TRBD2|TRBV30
CAWSLGTSGLLTGELFF
TGTGCCTGGAGCCTTGGGACTAGCGGGCTGCTCACCGGGGAGCTGTTTTTT
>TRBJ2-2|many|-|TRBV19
CASSPQTSFVVVPGELFF
TGTGCCAGTAGTCCCCAGACTAGTTTTGTCGTCGTTCCCGGGGAGCTGTTTTTT
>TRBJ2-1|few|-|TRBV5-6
CASSLAWAGQSSYNEQFF
TGTGCCAGCAGCTTGGCCTGGGCCGGACAGAGCTCCTACAATGAGCAGTTCTTC
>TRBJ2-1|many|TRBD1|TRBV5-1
CASSFAGTVYNEQFF
TGCGCCAGCAGCTTCGCCGGGACAGTTTACAATGAGCAGTTCTTC